This entry concerns a single TCR beta chain. The target antigen is unknown. The source of the sample is a study of OX40 agonist ivuxolimab in advanced cancers. In the study overall: Dose-escalation patients were diagnosed with hepatocellular carcinoma, melanoma, renal cell cancer or head and neck cancer.

The study, taken as a whole, reports: At 0.1 to 3.0 mg/kg and by week 6, clonal expansion occurred in CD4+ and CD8+ blood T cells.

Exclusion of a patient followed from autoimmune disease history or systemic immunosuppression. The assay was immunoSEQ multiplex PCR, and TCRdb's table has in-frame clones only and misses some. The table has approximately 49,000 clones, about 85% seen once. Germline V gene sequence: CDR1 MGHRA, CDR2 YSYEKL. The CDR3 is 15 residues long. V was trimmed by 4 bases and J by 1 base, leaving 13 bases between them. The specimen was CD4+ or CD8+ T cells sorted from blood, collected in a trial of the OX40 agonist ivuxolimab. The TCR comes from an adult with an advanced solid tumor such as melanoma, head and neck, liver or kidney cancer. The V gene is TRBV4-1, the J gene TRBJ1-1; TRBD1 might be the D (6 bases). The CDR3 is CASSPLSGENTEAFF. The CDR3 DNA follows: TGCGCCAGCAGCCCTCTCTCAGGGGAGAACACTGAAGCTTTCTTT.